A selection of T cell receptor beta chains follows, all from one sample in a study of blood T cell repertoires in COVID-19. Only in-frame clones appear in the TCRdb table, and some are missing; sequencing was by immunoSEQ multiplex PCR. The sample records about 200,000 clones, 90% to 95% being singletons. The sample was peripheral blood. Every receptor here comes from a man between 25 and 39 years old with COVID-19, enrolled during active disease. CDR3s include the opening cysteine and the closing phenylalanine or tryptophan. The D gene is left open where the match is weak. A row's size may be missing; if present it is once, few, many or a size class.

TRBV7-2	-	TRBJ2-1	-	TGTGCCAGCAGCTTAGGCGGGGTCACCTACAATGAGCAGTTCTTC	CASSLGGVTYNEQFF
TRBV19	-	TRBJ2-5	-	TGTGCCAGTAGTATATGGGGCCGCCAAGAGACCCAGTACTTC	CASSIWGRQETQYF
TRBV3-1/TRBV3-2	-	TRBJ1-3	-	TGTGCCAGCAGCCCCTCGTCTGGAAACACCATATATTTT	CASSPSSGNTIYF
TRBV6-1	-	TRBJ2-2	-	TGTGCCAGCAGCAGACAGGTTATGAACACCGGGGAGCTGTTTTTT	CASSRQVMNTGELFF
TRBV23-1	-	TRBJ1-1	-	TGCGCCAGCAACCCAGCAGGGGACCGGAACACTGAAGCTTTCTTT	CASNPAGDRNTEAFF
TRBV29-1	-	TRBJ1-1	-	TGCAGCGTTGTAGAGGAGGGTACGAGGCCCACTGAAGCTTTCTTT	CSVVEEGTRPTEAFF
TRBV3-1/TRBV3-2	TRBD2	TRBJ2-2	-	TGTGCCAGCAGCCCCCCACCACTAGCGGGGGATACCGGGGAGCTGTTTTTT	CASSPPPLAGDTGELFF
TRBV7-9	TRBD1	TRBJ2-1	once	TGTGCCAGCAGCTTCGACAGGGGAGAGCAGTTCTTC	CASSFDRGEQFF
TRBV4-1	TRBD2	TRBJ2-3	-	TGCGCCAGCAGCGCTAAGAGCCAGGCACCCTACCTACTAGCGGCCACAGATACGCAGTATTTT	CASSAKSQAPYLLAATDTQYF
TRBV5-4	-	TRBJ1-3	-	TGTGCCAGCAGCTCAGGAGGGGACCTCGGAAACACCATATATTTT	CASSSGGDLGNTIYF
TRBV7-9	-	TRBJ2-7	once	TGTGCCAGCAGCGTCCGTAAGGACAGCCCCTACGAGCAGTACTTC	CASSVRKDSPYEQYF
TRBV19	-	TRBJ2-3	-	TGTGCCAGTAGTGTGGGACAAAGCACAGATACGCAGTATTTT	CASSVGQSTDTQYF
TRBV5-4	-	TRBJ2-1	-	TGTGCCAGCAGCTTTAGCCAGGGCTCCTACAATGAGCAGTTCTTC	CASSFSQGSYNEQFF
TRBV7-9	-	TRBJ1-2	once	TGTGCCAGCAGCTTAGCGGAGGGCGATCGTGGCTACACCTTC	CASSLAEGDRGYTF
TRBV3-1/TRBV3-2	-	TRBJ1-6	-	TGTGCCAGCAGCCAAGGGTCGAGCTCCTATAATTCACCCCTCCACTTT	CASSQGSSSYNSPLHF
TRBV7-3	-	TRBJ2-3	-	TGTGCCAGCAGCGAGGAACACACAGATACGCAGTATTTT	CASSEEHTDTQYF
TRBV6-5	-	TRBJ2-7	once	TGTGCCAGCCAACGGGAGAAATTCAGGGACGAGCAGTACTTC	CASQREKFRDEQYF
TRBV2	TRBD1	TRBJ1-6	-	TGTGCCAGCAGTGAAGGGACAGGGAGTGCCGGTTCACCCCTCCACTTT	CASSEGTGSAGSPLHF
TRBV7-9	-	TRBJ2-3	-	TGTGCCAGCAGCTTATCGGCAGATACGCAGTATTTT	CASSLSADTQYF
TRBV5-1	-	TRBJ2-7	-	TGCGCCAGCAGCCTGAGCTCCTACGAGCAGTACTTC	CASSLSSYEQYF
TRBV4-1	-	TRBJ1-3	-	TGCGCCAGCAGTGGCACCCAAATCTCTGGAAACACCATATATTTT	CASSGTQISGNTIYF
TRBV12-3/TRBV12-4	-	TRBJ1-5	-	TGTGCCAGCAGTTCGGGAGGTAATCAGCCCCAGCATTTT	CASSSGGNQPQHF
TRBV19	TRBD1	TRBJ1-6	-	TGTGCCAGTAGTCCCGGAGGGGGGACAGGGGGTTCACCCCTCCACTTT	CASSPGGGTGGSPLHF
TRBV5-1	TRBD1	TRBJ1-1	few	TGCGCCAGCAGCTGGGACAGGGGTGGCACTGAAGCTTTCTTT	CASSWDRGGTEAFF
TRBV11-2	-	TRBJ2-5	-	TGTGCCAGCAGCATCTCGGACGGGGTGGGGACCCAGTACTTC	CASSISDGVGTQYF
TRBV5-1	-	TRBJ1-1	-	TGCGCCAGCAGCATGCAGAATTTGAACACTGAAGCTTTCTTT	CASSMQNLNTEAFF
TRBV2	TRBD1	TRBJ1-4	-	TGTGCCAGCAGAAACCAGGGGGTGGATGAAAAACTGTTTTTT	CASRNQGVDEKLFF
TRBV3-1/TRBV3-2	-	TRBJ1-3	-	TGTGCCGCGAGCCGGGGGGGCGGTGGAAACACCATATATTTT	CAASRGGGGNTIYF
TRBV13	TRBD1	TRBJ1-6	-	TGTGCCAGCAGCTTAGGACAGGGGGTTAATTCACCCCTCCACTTT	CASSLGQGVNSPLHF
TRBV7-2	-	TRBJ1-2	-	TGTGCCAGCAGCTTCGGAACCCTAGCTAACTATGGCTACACCTTC	CASSFGTLANYGYTF
TRBV27	-	TRBJ1-2	-	TGTGCCAGCAGGCGGGACCTGGGGGGCTACACCTTC	CASRRDLGGYTF
TRBV6-2/TRBV6-3	TRBD1	TRBJ1-2	-	TGTGCCAGCAGTTACTCCGAAACAGGGGTACATGGCTACACCTTC	CASSYSETGVHGYTF
TRBV3-1/TRBV3-2	TRBD2	TRBJ2-3	-	TGTGCCAGCAGCCAAGATCGGGGGGACCCCACAGATACGCAGTATTTT	CASSQDRGDPTDTQYF
TRBV29-1	TRBD1	TRBJ2-7	-	TGCAGCGTAGGAAATTACCGGGACAGACCCTACGAGCAGTACTTC	CSVGNYRDRPYEQYF
TRBV15	TRBD1	TRBJ2-5	-	TGTGCCACCAGCAGAGGATCTACAGGGGATGAAGAGACCCAGTACTTC	CATSRGSTGDEETQYF
TRBV21-1	-	TRBJ2-1	-	TGTGCCAGCAGCAAAGACGAGGGAAGGGGGCCGGGGCCCAATGAGCAGTTCTTC	CASSKDEGRGPGPNEQFF
TRBV6-5	TRBD1	TRBJ2-5	-	TGTGCCAGCAGTTACTCGACAGGACAGGCGGAAGAGACCCAGTACTTC	CASSYSTGQAEETQYF
TRBV3-1/TRBV3-2	TRBD1	TRBJ1-2	few	TGTGCCAGCAGCCAAGACAGGGGGCGGGGTGGCTACACCTTC	CASSQDRGRGGYTF
TRBV7-9	TRBD1	TRBJ1-2	-	TGTGCCAGCAGTTATCATCGGGACAGAGAGTATGGCTACACCTTC	CASSYHRDREYGYTF
TRBV11-2	-	TRBJ1-2	-	TGTGCCAGCAGCTTAGATCAGAACCTGATAGGAGGTGGCTACACCTTC	CASSLDQNLIGGGYTF
TRBV6-6	TRBD1	TRBJ2-7	once	TGTGCCAGCAGTTTCGGACAGGACGAGCAGTACTTC	CASSFGQDEQYF